The rows below give T cell receptor beta chains drawn from one sample of a study of cytomegalovirus exposure and HLA in healthy donors. Using immunoSEQ multiplex PCR, the repertoire was profiled, and TCRdb retains in-frame clones only, with some absent. The sample comprises around 190,000 clones, roughly 72% of which are singletons, and 1.5% to 2% rests with the top ten. Sequencing was done on a sample of PBMCs. All receptors derive from a young man in good health and CMV-seronegative. The CDR3 runs from the conserved cysteine through the conserved F or W.

>TRBV7-6|15|TRBJ2-3
CASSFWTGGSDTQYF
>TRBV5-1|17|TRBJ2-7
CASSVGLAGALSYEQYF
>TRBV28|12|TRBJ2-1
CASSPNYYEQFF
>TRBV19|14|TRBJ2-2
CASSGWGDAGELFF
>TRBV7-2|15|TRBJ2-4
CASSPPSQGKNIQYF
>TRBV6-5|13|TRBJ2-7
CASSYAGSYEQYF
>TRBV6-6|13|TRBJ1-1
CASRLGGDTEAFF
>TRBV11-1|16|TRBJ2-5
CASSLDYASGIETQYF
>TRBV11-2|13|TRBJ1-4
CASSLAVNEKLFF
>TRBV2|15|TRBJ1-1
CASVYGTGVYTEAFF
>TRBV7-9|14|TRBJ2-4
CASSLTGAKNIQYF
>TRBV10-3|18|TRBJ2-3
CAISESKNRGTFTDTQYF
>TRBV18|18|TRBJ2-1
CASSPPFIAVSSYNEQFF
>TRBV2|14|TRBJ2-2
CASREQGVAGELFF
>TRBV5-4|14|TRBJ2-5
CASSLGVGEETQYF
>TRBV19|16|-
CASSNPRLAGGYEQYF
>TRBV5-1|16|TRBJ1-2
CASSQTATGGTYGYTF
>TRBV19|15|TRBJ2-7
CASTEELRVGGEQYF
>TRBV5-6|15|TRBJ1-5
CASSPGQGSWQPQHF
>TRBV11-1|14|TRBJ1-6
CASSFSGGNSPLHF
>TRBV25-1|13|TRBJ2-1
CASVPRGGNEQFF
>TRBV2|15|TRBJ2-1
CASSERSSGSIEQFF
>TRBV2|14|TRBJ1-4
CASRNFGLSEKLFF
>TRBV14|11|TRBJ2-7
CASSQVNEQYF
>TRBV6-6|16|TRBJ2-7
CASSYAPTGDGYEQYF
>TRBV21-1|13|TRBJ2-1
CASSKANSSGKFF
>TRBV5-1|15|TRBJ2-7
CASSPSPGETYEQYF
>TRBV19|17|TRBJ2-7
CASSAQGGDSPTYEQYF
>TRBV9|15|TRBJ2-7
CASSPKGGRVYEQYF